Here is one TCR beta chain with its context. Trimming at V came to 0 bases and at J to 0 bases, leaving 5 bases not matched to a gene. CDR1 and CDR2 (germline): SGHRS, YFSETQ. The CDR3 contains 17 residues. Some clones are missing from TCRdb's copy, which holds only in-frame ones; the method was immunoSEQ multiplex PCR. In the table there are about 120,000 clones, more than 75% of which are singletons. This sample stems from a study of T cell responses to AZD1222 COVID-19 vaccine. This chain uses TRBV5-1 with TRBJ1-4; 7 bases are shared with TRBD1. The TCR was taken from an adult who received the AZD1222 COVID-19 vaccine. Sequences were derived from peripheral blood, sampled 28 days after the second AZD1222 dose. CDR3 sequence: CASSLEWQGATNEKLFF. For the CDR3, the DNA is TGCGCCAGCAGCTTGGAATGGCAGGGGGCAACTAATGAAAAACTGTTTTTT. Filled out from reference TRBV5-1 and TRBJ1-4, the complete variable domain reads KAGVTQTPRYLIKTRGQQVTLSCSPISGHRSVSWYQQTPGQGLQFLFEYFSETQRNKGNFPGRFSGRQFSNSRSEMNVSTLELGDSALYLCASSLEWQGATNEKLFFGSGTQLSVL.